The 18 T cell receptor beta chains in this list originate from one sample, sequenced in a study of blood T cell repertoires in COVID-19. The protocol was immunoSEQ multiplex PCR, while the TCRdb copy is restricted to in-frame clones and leaves out a portion. The table records about 190,000 clones, 60% to 80% of them present only once. The sequenced sample consisted of PBMCs or T cells enriched from blood (not recorded which). These receptors all come from a woman in her forties or fifties who had recovered from COVID-19.

The rearrangement joins TRBV2 to TRBJ2-7; unclear D gene. This CDR3 has 11 amino acids. CDR1 and CDR2 (germline): SNHLY, FYNNEI. Trimming took 7 bases from V and 8 from J, leaving 12 bases between them. Here the CDR3 DNA reads TGTGCCAGCACTGAGGCCCACCAGCAGTACTTC. It yields the protein CASTEAHQQYF. Based on the CDR3 plus reference TRBV2 and TRBJ2-7, the full variable domain is EPEVTQTPSHQVTQMGQEVILRCVPISNHLYFYWYRQILGQKVEFLVSFYNNEISEKSEIFDDQFSVERPDGSNFTLKIRSTKLEDSAMYFCASTEAHQQYFGPGTRLTVT.

This sequence joins TRBV6-5 and TRBJ2-7; 9 bases are a match to TRBD1. Germline CDR1 is MNHEY and CDR2 is SVGAGI. V gave up 5 bases and J gave up 4 bases; unmatched junction bases: 9. The CDR3 extends over 15 amino acids. In DNA form, the CDR3 reads TGTGCCAGCAGTACCTACAGGGGGCCAGAATACGAGCAGTACTTC. This sequence encodes CASSTYRGPEYEQYF.

The genes are TRBV7-2 and TRBJ2-5; TRBD2 matches 11 bases. Germline CDR1 SGHTA, CDR2 FQGNSA. CDR3 length equals 16 residues. After removal of 5 bases from V and 7 bases from J, the junction contained 12 bases not matched to a gene. The CDR3 region has the DNA TGTGCCAGCAGCCCCCGACTAGCGGGAACGGGTGGGACCCAGTACTTC. Amino acid sequence: CASSPRLAGTGGTQYF.

This clone was counted a single time. The rearrangement joins TRBV19 to TRBJ1-5; D might be TRBD1 (5 bases). The CDR3 length is 13 residues. Between the trimmed V and J ends, which lost 4 bases and 3 bases, there was a span of 7 bases. CDR1 and CDR2 from the germline V gene are LNHDA and SQIVND (reference sequence). CDR3 bases: TGTGCCAGTAGTAGACAGTACAATCAGCCCCAGCATTTT. It yields the protein CASSRQYNQPQHF. Using reference TRBV19 and TRBJ1-5 for the parts outside the CDR3, the full variable domain is DGGITQSPKYLFRKEGQNVTLSCEQNLNHDAMYWYRQDPGQGLRLIYYSQIVNDFQKGDIAEGYSVSREKKESFPLTVTSAQKNPTAFYLCASSRQYNQPQHFGDGTRLSIL.

The chain couples TRBV12-1 to TRBJ2-5; TRBD1 is the table's D call and was not checked against the DNA. TRBV12-1 is described as a pseudogene. The length of the CDR3 is 14 residues. CDR3 sequence: CASSRGTAQETQYF. The CDR3 nucleotides read TGTGCCAGCAGCCGCGGGACAGCCCAAGAGACCCAGTACTTC.

The chain couples TRBV3-1 (or the pseudogene TRBV3-2) to TRBJ2-1, with D uncertain. CDR1 and CDR2 (germline): LGHDT, YNNKEL (reference sequence). Between the trimmed V and J ends, which lost 2 bases and 4 bases, there was a span of 9 bases. The CDR3 contains 14 residues. The CDR3 is CASSQRTAYNEQFF. CDR3 sequence (DNA): TGTGCCAGCAGCCAACGCACAGCATACAATGAGCAGTTCTTC.

The rearrangement links TRBV18 to TRBJ2-7, with a tentative D call TRBD1 (6 bases). The CDR3 is 14 amino acids. Trimming removed 6 bases from V and 6 bases from J, with 18 bases in between. Per the germline V gene, CDR1 is KGHSH and CDR2 is LQKENI. CDR3 residues: CASSRRQEPPEQYF. The CDR3 DNA follows: TGTGCCAGCTCCCGTCGACAGGAGCCCCCCGAGCAGTACTTC.

This chain joins TRBV2 and TRBJ1-1; TRBD1 matches 8 bases. V lost 7 bases to trimming and J lost 6 bases; unmatched junction nucleotides: 16. CDR1 is SNHLY and CDR2 is FYNNEI in the germline V gene. CDR3 length: 16 amino acids. CDR3 bases: TGTGCCAGCATTTTTTCTTTTCGGACAGGGAGTCCTGAAGCTTTCTTT. Its protein product is CASIFSFRTGSPEAFF. Full variable domain (rest looked up from reference TRBV2 and TRBJ1-1): EPEVTQTPSHQVTQMGQEVILRCVPISNHLYFYWYRQILGQKVEFLVSFYNNEISEKSEIFDDQFSVERPDGSNFTLKIRSTKLEDSAMYFCASIFSFRTGSPEAFFGQGTRLTVV.

The chain links TRBV5-1 to TRBJ1-2; 7 nucleotides line up with TRBD1. The V gene's germline CDR1 is SGHRS and CDR2 YFSETQ. Trimming took 4 bases from V and 3 from J; bases not matched to a gene: 6. CDR3 length equals 14 residues. CDR3 in amino acids: CASSPQGVDYGYTF. DNA of the CDR3: TGCGCCAGCAGCCCGCAGGGGGTGGACTATGGCTACACCTTC.

The gene calls are TRBV21-1 and TRBJ1-4; the table names TRBD1, a call not compared with the DNA. TRBV21-1 is deemed a pseudogene. CDR3 length: 16 amino acids. CDR3 region: CASSNRDRVSDEKLFF. CDR3 sequence (DNA): TGTGCCAGCAGCAACCGGGACAGGGTTTCGGATGAAAAACTGTTTTTT.

This chain uses TRBV10-3 with TRBJ2-5; D is unresolved. The CDR3 spans 13 residues. Trimming took 4 bases from V and 2 from J, leaving 8 bases between them. Germline V gene sequence: CDR1 ENHRY, CDR2 SYGVKD. The CDR3 nucleotides are TGTGCCATCAGTGCGTACAGTCAAGAGACCCAGTACTTC. Translation gives CAISAYSQETQYF.

The chain joins TRBV24-1 to TRBJ2-6; perhaps TRBD1 as D (6 bases). Trimming pared 6 bases from V and 0 bases from J, leaving 8 bases between. The CDR3 is made up of 15 amino acids. Germline assignment: CDR1 KGHDR and CDR2 SFDVKD. As DNA, the CDR3 is TGTGCCACCAGTTCGACAGGCTCTGGGGCCAACGTCCTGACTTTC. Protein sequence: CATSSTGSGANVLTF.

V gene TRBV7-2 combines with J gene TRBJ2-2; weak D call: TRBD1 (5 bases). Trimming stripped 5 bases from V and 6 bases from J, with 7 bases between. Germline loops: CDR1 SGHTA, CDR2 FQGNSA. The CDR3 totals 12 residues. The CDR3 region is CASSPRAGELFF. The CDR3 DNA reads as TGTGCCAGCAGCCCCAGGGCCGGGGAGCTGTTTTTT.

This clone was detected only once. The chain carries TRBV27 and TRBJ2-1; the match to TRBD1 covers 9 bases. The CDR3 totals 15 residues. V lost 3 bases, J lost 9 bases, and 9 bases stayed unmatched. Germline CDR1 is MNHEY and CDR2 is SMNVEV (reference sequence). The CDR3 loop reads CASSFRTGVYSEQFF. In nucleotides, the CDR3 is TGTGCCAGCAGTTTTCGGACAGGGGTTTATAGTGAGCAGTTCTTC.

The chain carries TRBV3-1 (or the pseudogene TRBV3-2) and TRBJ1-2, with 8 bases identical to TRBD1. This CDR3 has 14 amino acids. CDR1 LGHDT and CDR2 YNNKEL come from the germline V gene (reference sequence). With V trimmed by 1 base and J by 6 bases, 4 bases remained unmatched. CDR3 loop: CASSQVDRDNGYTF. The CDR3 nucleotides are TGTGCCAGCAGCCAAGTGGACAGGGATAATGGCTACACCTTC.

This chain connects TRBV11-2 to TRBJ2-7; 7 bases map to TRBD2. Trimming at V came to 5 bases and at J to 3 bases, leaving 7 bases not matched to a gene. CDR3 length: 14 amino acids. The germline V gene encodes CDR1 SGHAT and CDR2 FQNNGV. In nucleotides, the CDR3 is TGTGCCAGCAGCGGGCTAGCGGCATTCTACGAGCAGTACTTC. It translates to CASSGLAAFYEQYF.

The genes are TRBV4-1 and TRBJ1-1; D ambiguous. Germline-derived CDR1 and CDR2 are MGHRA and YSYEKL. V lost 2 bases and J 6 bases, leaving 10 bases between the germline ends. The CDR3 consists of 13 residues. Written as DNA, the CDR3 is TGCGCCAGCAGCCAATCCCGGGGTTCTGAAGCTTTCTTT. Its protein product is CASSQSRGSEAFF.

Notes on this clone: The junction and the germline gene differ at one end; a read error may be behind it. The identical CDR3 is also encoded by other nucleotide sequences in the sample. The V call is TRBV4-2, the J call TRBJ2-3, with 9 bases that match TRBD2. This CDR3 contains 17 residues. The germline CDR1 and CDR2 sequences are LGHNA and YNFKEQ. The CDR3 DNA reads TGTGCCACCAGCCAAGACGGAGCGGGCGGGGGGGCAGATACGCAGTATTTT. Its protein is CATSQDGAGGGADTQYF.